This T cell receptor (beta chain) comes out of a study of early stage breast cancer tumors. Across the whole study: Most invasive tumors, about 80% of the 16, were ER+/PR+/HER2-.

On this clone itself: What it binds is unknown.

General study findings and limits: Tumors had about 2.6-fold higher T cell density than normal breast.

The CDR3 runs to 15 residues. Trimming took off 1 base at V and 1 base at J, with 10 bases between the two ends. Per germline, CDR1 KGHSH and CDR2 LQKENI. Each sample had two DNA replicates, about 0.5 ug blood or roughly 1.5 ug tissue. Some clones are missing from TCRdb's copy, which holds only in-frame ones; the method was immunoSEQ multiplex PCR. Here the sample spans 25,000 to 30,000 clones, approximately 85% being singletons. V and J are TRBV18 and TRBJ1-1; possibly TRBD1 for D (5 bases). Sequences were obtained from blood. This receptor was taken from a person aged 45 to 59 with breast cancer. The DNA of the CDR3 is TGTGCCAGCTCACCACAGGGGACGTCGAACACTGAAGCTTTCTTT. This sequence encodes CASSPQGTSNTEAFF.